Below, 3 T cell receptor beta chains from the same sample are listed, as sequenced in a study of cytomegalovirus exposure and HLA in healthy donors. Primers for the PCR totalled 60 Vbeta and 13 Jbeta. The repertoire was sequenced with immunoSEQ multiplex PCR; TCRdb's copy has only in-frame clones and lacks some. The sample lists 120,000 or so clones, approximately 84% occurring once. The sequencing input was PBMCs. Receptors originate from a man aged 18 to 29 in good health and CMV-seropositive.

This chain links TRBV5-1 with TRBJ2-5, with 8 bases identical to TRBD1. The CDR3 length is 18 residues. Looked up from germline, CDR1 is SGHRS and CDR2 is YFSETQ. The trim removed 4 bases at V and 0 bases at J, leaving 14 bases unmatched. The CDR3 sequence: CASSPGVAGGAHQETQYF. For the CDR3, the DNA is TGCGCCAGCAGCCCCGGGGTAGCAGGGGGCGCGCACCAAGAGACCCAGTACTTC.

The gene calls are TRBV30 and TRBJ1-1, with 8 bases matching TRBD1. Germline trimming cut 4 bases from V and 2 bases from J; bases unmatched to any gene: 12. From germline, CDR1 is GTSNPN and CDR2 SVGIG (reference sequence). The CDR3 spans 16 residues. The CDR3 is CAWTQRVGTGNTEAFF. CDR3 bases: TGTGCCTGGACACAGAGGGTAGGGACAGGAAACACTGAAGCTTTCTTT. The full variable domain, completed using reference TRBV30 and TRBJ1-1, is SQTIHQWPATLVQPVGSPLSLECTVEGTSNPNLYWYRQAAGRGLQLLFYSVGIGQISSEVPQNLSASRPQDRQFILSSKKLLLSDSGFYLCAWTQRVGTGNTEAFFGQGTRLTVV.

The genes are TRBV29-1 and TRBJ1-2; D unclear. Germline assignment: CDR1 SQVTM and CDR2 ANQGSEA. This CDR3 comprises 11 residues. V gave up 3 bases and J gave up 8 bases, with 10 bases separating them. CDR3 sequence reads: CSVEAQNGYTF. CDR3 nucleotides: TGCAGCGTTGAGGCCCAGAACGGCTACACCTTC.